These 12 T cell receptor beta chains were all obtained from the same sample, sequenced in a study of Ad26.COV2.S vaccination and SARS-CoV-2 variants. Some clones are missing from TCRdb's copy, which holds only in-frame ones; the method was immunoSEQ multiplex PCR. In the table there are more than 150,000 clones, roughly 85% of which are singletons. Sample: peripheral blood, taken after recovery from COVID-19. The receptors shown here come from a human donor who had recovered from COVID-19.

This chain joins TRBV2 and TRBJ1-6; 9 bases line up with TRBD1. The germline V gene encodes CDR1 SNHLY and CDR2 FYNNEI. This CDR3 has 15 amino acids. V lost 5 bases and J lost 9; bases outside the gene matches: 8. The CDR3 here is CASSPLTGGSSPLHF. The CDR3 bases are TGTGCCAGCAGTCCTCTGACAGGGGGGAGTTCACCCCTCCACTTT.

The J gene is TRBJ1-5, the V gene TRBV9; D uncertain. The CDR3 loop spans 15 amino acids. The germline V gene has CDR1 SGDLS and CDR2 YYNGEE. V was pared by 3 bases and J by 2 bases, with 12 bases between. CDR3 DNA: TGTGCCAGCAGCGACGGGTCTGGGGGCAATCAGCCCCAGCATTTT. It translates to CASSDGSGGNQPQHF.

The gene calls are TRBV11-1 and TRBJ2-7; TRBD1 matches 7 bases. The length of the CDR3 is 15 residues. Germline CDR1 SGHAT, CDR2 FQDESV (reference sequence). V was pared by 5 bases and J by 2 bases, with 9 bases of the junction left unmatched. For the CDR3, the DNA is TGTGCCAGCAGCCCAGGGACAGCCCTCACCTACGAGCAGTACTTC. Translated, it gives CASSPGTALTYEQYF.

V and J are TRBV7-9 and TRBJ1-1; D not certain. The germline V gene encodes CDR1 SEHNR and CDR2 FQNEAQ (reference sequence). The CDR3 loop spans 14 amino acids. V lost 1 base to trimming and J lost 0 bases, with 6 bases between them. DNA of the CDR3: TGTGCCAGCAGCTTAGTGGAAGTGAACACTGAAGCTTTCTTT. Translated: CASSLVEVNTEAFF.

This clone was detected only once. This chain uses TRBV5-6 with TRBJ1-1; 8 bases are a match to TRBD1. CDR3 length: 14 residues. The germline V gene encodes CDR1 SGHDT and CDR2 YYEEEE. J lost 5 bases, V lost 5 bases, and 8 bases had no gene match. Written as DNA, the CDR3 is TGTGCCAGCAGTTCAGGGGGCGCGGGAACTGAAGCTTTCTTT. Protein product: CASSSGGAGTEAFF.

The chain employs TRBV15 and TRBJ1-2, with D perhaps matching TRBD1 (5 bases). CDR3 size: 14 residues. Looked up from germline, CDR1 is LNHNV and CDR2 is YYDKDF (reference sequence). V was clipped by 5 bases and J by 4 bases, with 14 bases between them. CDR3 loop: CATSGRQGAYGYTF. CDR3 in DNA: TGTGCCACCAGCGGAAGACAAGGGGCCTATGGCTACACCTTC.

This chain uses TRBV9 with TRBJ1-1, with TRBD1 identical over 7 bases. This CDR3 is 15 amino acids long. After removal of 0 bases from V and 3 bases from J, the junction contained 5 bases not matched to a gene. Germline V gene lookup returns CDR1 SGDLS and CDR2 YYNGEE. CDR3 in amino acids: CASSVGGRGDTEAFF. The CDR3 DNA sequence: TGTGCCAGCAGCGTAGGCGGCAGGGGGGACACTGAAGCTTTCTTT.

The chain combines TRBV30 with TRBJ2-7; D gene uncertain. The germline V and J ends were trimmed by 2 bases and 3 bases, with 11 bases remaining between them. There are 13 residues in the CDR3. Germline values: CDR1 GTSNPN, CDR2 SVGIG (reference sequence). CDR3 region: CAWSLNSYYEQYF. CDR3 sequence (DNA): TGTGCCTGGAGTTTGAACAGTTACTACGAGCAGTACTTC.

This clone occurred once. The chain has TRBV6-1 and TRBJ1-2; D perhaps matches TRBD1 (5 bases). CDR3 length equals 15 residues. The germline V and J ends were trimmed by 2 bases and 4 bases, with 14 bases remaining between them. Germline V CDR1 and CDR2: MNHNS, SASEGT. As DNA, the CDR3 is TGTGCCAGCAGTGAAACGGCGGGGGTCGGCTATGGCTACACCTTC. The encoded protein is CASSETAGVGYGYTF.

V and J are TRBV2 and TRBJ2-3; 10 positions agree with TRBD2. V dropped 7 bases and J dropped 0; count of bases not matched to a gene: 7. This CDR3 is built from 16 residues. Germline-derived CDR1 and CDR2 are SNHLY and FYNNEI. The CDR3 spells CASIASGGASTDTQYF. As DNA, the CDR3 is TGTGCCAGCATCGCTAGCGGGGGCGCTAGCACAGATACGCAGTATTTT. Based on the CDR3 plus reference TRBV2 and TRBJ2-3, the full variable domain is EPEVTQTPSHQVTQMGQEVILRCVPISNHLYFYWYRQILGQKVEFLVSFYNNEISEKSEIFDDQFSVERPDGSNFTLKIRSTKLEDSAMYFCASIASGGASTDTQYFGPGTRLTVL.

This chain connects TRBV5-6 to TRBJ1-5; tentative D call: TRBD1 (5 bases). Per the germline V gene, CDR1 is SGHDT and CDR2 is YYEEEE. This CDR3 comprises 16 residues. Trimming pared 1 base from V and 0 bases from J, leaving 11 bases between. CDR3 bases: TGTGCCAGCAGCTTGCTGGGCAGGGATAGCAATCAGCCCCAGCATTTT. This codes for CASSLLGRDSNQPQHF.

V and J are TRBV4-1 and TRBJ2-1; the D is unclear. The CDR3 runs 12 residues. The V end was cut by 3 bases, the J end by 2 bases, with 2 bases between. Germline CDR1 MGHRA, CDR2 YSYEKL. CDR3 sequence (DNA): TGCGCCAGCAGCCAGGCCTACAATGAGCAGTTCTTC. Its protein is CASSQAYNEQFF.